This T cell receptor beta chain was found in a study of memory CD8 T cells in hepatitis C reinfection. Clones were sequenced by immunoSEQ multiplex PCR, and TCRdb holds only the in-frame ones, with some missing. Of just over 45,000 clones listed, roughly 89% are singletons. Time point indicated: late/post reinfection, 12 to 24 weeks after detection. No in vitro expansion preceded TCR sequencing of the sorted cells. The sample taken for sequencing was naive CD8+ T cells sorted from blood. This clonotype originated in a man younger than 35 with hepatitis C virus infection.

The CDR3 region has the DNA TGTGCCAGCAGCCGAGAGCGGGGAGGGATTCATACGCAGTATTTT. Amino acid sequence: CASSRERGGIHTQYF. The V call is TRBV5-4, the J call TRBJ2-3; 7 bases align to TRBD2. The length of the CDR3 is 15 residues. From germline, CDR1 is SGHNT and CDR2 YYREEE (reference sequence). Trimming cost V 4 bases and J 7 bases; bases outside gene matches: 12.